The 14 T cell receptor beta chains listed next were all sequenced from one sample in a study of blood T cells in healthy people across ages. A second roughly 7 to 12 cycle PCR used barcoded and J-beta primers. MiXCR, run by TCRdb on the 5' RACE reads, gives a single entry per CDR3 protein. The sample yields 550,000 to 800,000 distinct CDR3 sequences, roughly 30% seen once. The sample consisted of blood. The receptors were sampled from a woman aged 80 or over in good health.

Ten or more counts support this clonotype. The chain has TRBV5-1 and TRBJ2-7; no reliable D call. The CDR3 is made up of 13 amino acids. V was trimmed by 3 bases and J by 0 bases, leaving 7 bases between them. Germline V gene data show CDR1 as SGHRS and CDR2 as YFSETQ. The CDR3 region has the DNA TGCGCCAGCAGCTCTTACGGCTCCTACGAGCAGTACTTC. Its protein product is CASSSYGSYEQYF.

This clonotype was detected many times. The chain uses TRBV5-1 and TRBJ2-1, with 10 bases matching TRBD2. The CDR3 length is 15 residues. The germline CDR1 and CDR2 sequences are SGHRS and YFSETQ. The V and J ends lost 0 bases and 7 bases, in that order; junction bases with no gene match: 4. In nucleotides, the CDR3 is TGCGCCAGCAGCTTGGGAGCGGGGGGGCGAAATGAGCAGTTCTTC. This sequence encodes CASSLGAGGRNEQFF.

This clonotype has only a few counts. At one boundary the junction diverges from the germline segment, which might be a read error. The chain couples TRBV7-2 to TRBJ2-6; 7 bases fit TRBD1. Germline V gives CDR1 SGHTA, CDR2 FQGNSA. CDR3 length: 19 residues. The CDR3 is CASSLAPGQASSGANVRTF. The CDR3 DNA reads TGTGCCAGCAGCTTAGCGCCCGGACAGGCTTCCTCTGGGGCCAACGTCCGGACTTTC.

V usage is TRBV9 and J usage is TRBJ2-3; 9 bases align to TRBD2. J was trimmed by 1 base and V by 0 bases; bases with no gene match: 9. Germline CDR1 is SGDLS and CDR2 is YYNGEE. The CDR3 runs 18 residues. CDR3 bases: TGTGCCAGCAGCGTAGTCGACGTAACTAGCGGGCGCACAGATACGCAGTATTTT. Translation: CASSVVDVTSGRTDTQYF.

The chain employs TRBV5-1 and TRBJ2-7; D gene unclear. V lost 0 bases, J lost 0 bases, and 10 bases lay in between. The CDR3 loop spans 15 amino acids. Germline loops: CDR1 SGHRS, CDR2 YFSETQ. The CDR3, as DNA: TGCGCCAGCAGCTTGGGGGCAGTTTTCTCCTACGAGCAGTACTTC. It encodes CASSLGAVFSYEQYF. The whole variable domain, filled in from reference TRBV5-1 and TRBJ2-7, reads KAGVTQTPRYLIKTRGQQVTLSCSPISGHRSVSWYQQTPGQGLQFLFEYFSETQRNKGNFPGRFSGRQFSNSRSEMNVSTLELGDSALYLCASSLGAVFSYEQYFGPGTRLTVT.

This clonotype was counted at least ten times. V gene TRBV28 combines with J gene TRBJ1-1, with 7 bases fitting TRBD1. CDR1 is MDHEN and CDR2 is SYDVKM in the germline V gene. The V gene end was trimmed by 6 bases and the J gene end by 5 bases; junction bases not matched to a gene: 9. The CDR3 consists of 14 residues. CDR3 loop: CASRGDRDRTEAFF. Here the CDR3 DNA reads TGTGCCAGCAGGGGGGACAGAGATCGGACTGAAGCTTTCTTT.

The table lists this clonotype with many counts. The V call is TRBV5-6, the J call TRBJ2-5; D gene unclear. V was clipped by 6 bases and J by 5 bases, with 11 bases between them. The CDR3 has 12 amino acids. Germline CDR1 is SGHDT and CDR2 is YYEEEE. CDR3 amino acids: CASTVLGETQYF. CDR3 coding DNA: TGTGCCAGCACGGTTCTCGGGGAGACCCAGTACTTC.

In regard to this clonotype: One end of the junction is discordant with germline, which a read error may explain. This CDR3 is CAGSGGGTDTQYF. The CDR3, as DNA: TGTGCCGGTAGTGGAGGGGGCACGGATACGCAGTATTTT. The V and J genes are TRBV2 and TRBJ2-3; tentatively, D is TRBD1 (7 bases). The germline gives CDR1 SNHLY, CDR2 FYNNEI. The CDR3 spans 13 residues.

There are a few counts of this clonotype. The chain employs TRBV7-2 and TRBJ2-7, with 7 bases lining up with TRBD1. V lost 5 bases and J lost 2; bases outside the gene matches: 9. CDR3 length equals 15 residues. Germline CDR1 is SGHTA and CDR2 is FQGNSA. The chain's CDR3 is CASSEIWDRAYEQYF. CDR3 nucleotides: TGTGCCAGCAGCGAAATCTGGGACAGAGCCTACGAGCAGTACTTC.

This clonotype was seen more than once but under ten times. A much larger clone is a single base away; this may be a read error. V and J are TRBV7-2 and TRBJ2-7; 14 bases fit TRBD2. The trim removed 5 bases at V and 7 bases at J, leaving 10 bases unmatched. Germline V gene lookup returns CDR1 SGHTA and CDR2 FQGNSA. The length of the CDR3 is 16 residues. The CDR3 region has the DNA TGTGCCAGCAGCCCCCGGACTAGCGGGGGGAATCATGAGCAGTACTTC. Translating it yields CASSPRTSGGNHEQYF.

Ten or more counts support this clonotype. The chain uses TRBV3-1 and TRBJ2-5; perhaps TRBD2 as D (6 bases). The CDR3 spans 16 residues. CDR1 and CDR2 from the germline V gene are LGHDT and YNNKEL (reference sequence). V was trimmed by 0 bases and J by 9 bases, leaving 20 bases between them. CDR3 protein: CASSQERPGLPRAQYF. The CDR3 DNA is TGTGCCAGCAGCCAAGAGCGGCCGGGACTCCCACGGGCCCAGTACTTC.

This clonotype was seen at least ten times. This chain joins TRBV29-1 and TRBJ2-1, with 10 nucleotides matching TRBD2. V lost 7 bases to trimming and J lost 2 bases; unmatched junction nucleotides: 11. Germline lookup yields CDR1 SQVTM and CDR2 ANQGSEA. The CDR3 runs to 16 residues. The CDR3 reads CSAGAQSGGAYNEQFF. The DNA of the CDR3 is TGCAGCGCTGGGGCCCAAAGCGGGGGGGCCTACAATGAGCAGTTCTTC.

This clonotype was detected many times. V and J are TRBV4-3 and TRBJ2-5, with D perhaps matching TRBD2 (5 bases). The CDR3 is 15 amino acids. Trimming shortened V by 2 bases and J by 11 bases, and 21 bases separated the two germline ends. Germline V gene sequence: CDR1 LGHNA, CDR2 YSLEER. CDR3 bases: TGCGCCAGCAGCCAATCGGCGGGTGGCGGGTATCGGCAGTACTTC. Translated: CASSQSAGGGYRQYF.

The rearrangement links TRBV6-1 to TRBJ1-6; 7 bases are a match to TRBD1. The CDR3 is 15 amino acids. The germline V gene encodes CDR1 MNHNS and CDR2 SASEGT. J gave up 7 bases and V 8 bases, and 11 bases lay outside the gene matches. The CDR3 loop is CASLQGTYRNSPLHF. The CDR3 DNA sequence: TGTGCCAGCCTACAGGGGACATATAGGAATTCACCCCTCCACTTT.